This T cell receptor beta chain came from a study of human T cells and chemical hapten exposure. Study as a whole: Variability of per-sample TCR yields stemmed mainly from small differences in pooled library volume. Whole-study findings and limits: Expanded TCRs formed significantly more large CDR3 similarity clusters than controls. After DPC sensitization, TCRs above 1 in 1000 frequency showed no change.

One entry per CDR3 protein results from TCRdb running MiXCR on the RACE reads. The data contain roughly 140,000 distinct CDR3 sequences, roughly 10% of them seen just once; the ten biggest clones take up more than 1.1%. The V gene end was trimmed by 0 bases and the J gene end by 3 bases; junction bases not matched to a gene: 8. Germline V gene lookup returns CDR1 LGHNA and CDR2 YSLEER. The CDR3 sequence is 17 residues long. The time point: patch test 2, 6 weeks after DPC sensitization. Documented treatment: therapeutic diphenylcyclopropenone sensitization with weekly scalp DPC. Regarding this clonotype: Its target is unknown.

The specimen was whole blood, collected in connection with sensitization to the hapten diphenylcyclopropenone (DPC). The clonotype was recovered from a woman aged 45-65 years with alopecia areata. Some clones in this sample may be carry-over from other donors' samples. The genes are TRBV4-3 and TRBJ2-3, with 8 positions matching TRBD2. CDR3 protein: CASSQDMSGLATDTQYF. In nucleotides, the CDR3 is TGCGCCAGCAGCCAAGACATGAGTGGACTAGCTACAGATACGCAGTATTTT.